This TCR beta chain came from a study of blood T cell repertoires in COVID-19. Study-level information: Samples representing acute and convalescent COVID-19 were sourced from the United States, Italy and Spain. Sample material is recorded as cDNA or gDNA derived from T cells, B-cell-depleted T cells, or PBMCs.

J gave up 8 bases and V 4 bases, and 8 bases lay outside the gene matches. Germline V CDR1 and CDR2: SGHRS, YFSETQ. The CDR3 has 14 residues. As handled by the study authors: Estimated nucleated cell counts came from reference gene primer amplification. Repertoires were generated with immunoSEQ multiplex PCR, while TCRdb's copy carries only in-frame clones and drops some. V and J calls and clone size are those listed in that table; D and trimming were worked out from the DNA. The table has some 97,000 clones, approximately 89% seen once. The chain uses TRBV5-1 and TRBJ2-4; 8 bases line up with TRBD2. The sample was peripheral blood. This sequence originates from a man between 60 and 70 years old with acute or convalescent COVID-19. In nucleotides, the CDR3 is TGCGCCAGCAGCCCAAGCGGGAGCGCGGACATTCAGTACTTC. This translates into CASSPSGSADIQYF.